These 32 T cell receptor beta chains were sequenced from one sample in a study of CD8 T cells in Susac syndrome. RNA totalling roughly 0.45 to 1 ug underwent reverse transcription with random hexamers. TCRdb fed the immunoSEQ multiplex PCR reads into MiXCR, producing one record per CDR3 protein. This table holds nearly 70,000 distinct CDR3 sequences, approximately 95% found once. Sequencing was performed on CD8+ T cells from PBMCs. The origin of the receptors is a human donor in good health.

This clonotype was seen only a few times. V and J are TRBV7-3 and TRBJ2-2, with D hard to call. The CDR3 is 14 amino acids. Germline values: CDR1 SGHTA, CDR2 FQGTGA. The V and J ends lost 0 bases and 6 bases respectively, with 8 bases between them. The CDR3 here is CASSLTGSPGELFF. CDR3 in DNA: TGTGCCAGCAGCTTAACGGGTAGCCCCGGGGAGCTGTTTTTT.

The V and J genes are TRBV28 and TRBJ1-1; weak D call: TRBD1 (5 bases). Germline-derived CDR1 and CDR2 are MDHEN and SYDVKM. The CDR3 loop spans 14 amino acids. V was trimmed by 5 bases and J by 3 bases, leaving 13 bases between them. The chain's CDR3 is CASSPSRGDTEAFF. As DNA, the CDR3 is TGTGCCAGCAGTCCATCCAGAGGGGACACTGAAGCTTTCTTT. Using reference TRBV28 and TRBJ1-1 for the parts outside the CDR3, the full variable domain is DVKVTQSSRYLVKRTGEKVFLECVQDMDHENMFWYRQDPGLGLRLIYFSYDVKMKEKGDIPEGYSVSREKKERFSLILESASTNQTSMYLCASSPSRGDTEAFFGQGTRLTVV.

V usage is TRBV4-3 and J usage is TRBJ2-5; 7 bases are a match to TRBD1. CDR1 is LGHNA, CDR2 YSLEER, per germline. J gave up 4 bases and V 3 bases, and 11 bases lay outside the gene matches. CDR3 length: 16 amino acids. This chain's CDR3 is CASSQSIRDRGETQYF. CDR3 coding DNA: TGCGCCAGCAGCCAGTCGATCCGGGACAGAGGAGAGACCCAGTACTTC.

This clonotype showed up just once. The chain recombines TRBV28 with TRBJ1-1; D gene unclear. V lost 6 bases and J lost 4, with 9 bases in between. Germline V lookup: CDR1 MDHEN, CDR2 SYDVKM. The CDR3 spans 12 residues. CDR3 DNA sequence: TGTGCCAGCAGCCCTATTCTCACTGAAGCTTTCTTT. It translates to CASSPILTEAFF. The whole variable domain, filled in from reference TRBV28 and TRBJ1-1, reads DVKVTQSSRYLVKRTGEKVFLECVQDMDHENMFWYRQDPGLGLRLIYFSYDVKMKEKGDIPEGYSVSREKKERFSLILESASTNQTSMYLCASSPILTEAFFGQGTRLTVV.

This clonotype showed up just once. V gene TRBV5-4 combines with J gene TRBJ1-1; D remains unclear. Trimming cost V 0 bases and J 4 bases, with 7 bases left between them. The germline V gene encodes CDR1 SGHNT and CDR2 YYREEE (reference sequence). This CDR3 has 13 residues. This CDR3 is CASSLVGSTEAFF. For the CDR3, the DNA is TGTGCCAGCAGCTTGGTAGGGAGCACTGAAGCTTTCTTT.

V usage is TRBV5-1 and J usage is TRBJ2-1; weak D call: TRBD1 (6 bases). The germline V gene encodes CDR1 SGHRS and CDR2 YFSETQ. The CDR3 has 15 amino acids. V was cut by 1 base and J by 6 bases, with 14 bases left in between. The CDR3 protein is CASSLWQGSSNEQFF. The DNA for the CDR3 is TGCGCCAGCAGCTTGTGGCAGGGGTCTTCCAATGAGCAGTTCTTC.

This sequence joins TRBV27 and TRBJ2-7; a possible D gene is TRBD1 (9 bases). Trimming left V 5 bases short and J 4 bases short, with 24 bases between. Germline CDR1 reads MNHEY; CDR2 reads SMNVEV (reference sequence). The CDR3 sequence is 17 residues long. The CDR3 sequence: CASSPLGTGREVYEQYV. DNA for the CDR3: TGTGCCAGCAGTCCGCTCGGGACAGGGCGGGAGGTGTACGAGCAGTACGTC.

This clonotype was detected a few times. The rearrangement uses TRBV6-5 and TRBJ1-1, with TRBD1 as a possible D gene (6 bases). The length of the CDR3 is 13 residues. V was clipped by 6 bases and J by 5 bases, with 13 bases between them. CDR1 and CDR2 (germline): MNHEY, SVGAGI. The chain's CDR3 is CASRGGLGTEAFF. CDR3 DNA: TGTGCCAGCAGGGGGGGCCTGGGGACTGAAGCTTTCTTT.

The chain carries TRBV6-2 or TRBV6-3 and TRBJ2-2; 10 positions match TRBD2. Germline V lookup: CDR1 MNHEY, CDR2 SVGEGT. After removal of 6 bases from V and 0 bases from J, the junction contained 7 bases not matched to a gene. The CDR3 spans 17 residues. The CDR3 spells CASSPLAGFANTGELFF. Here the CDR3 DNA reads TGTGCCAGCAGCCCACTAGCGGGATTCGCGAACACCGGGGAGCTGTTTTTT.

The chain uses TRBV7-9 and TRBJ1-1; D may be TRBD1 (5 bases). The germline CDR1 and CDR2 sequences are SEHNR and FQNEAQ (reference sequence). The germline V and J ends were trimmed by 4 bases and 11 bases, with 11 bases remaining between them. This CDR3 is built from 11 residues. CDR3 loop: CASSWDRGAFF. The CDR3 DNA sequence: TGTGCCAGCAGCTGGGACCGCGGCGCTTTCTTT.

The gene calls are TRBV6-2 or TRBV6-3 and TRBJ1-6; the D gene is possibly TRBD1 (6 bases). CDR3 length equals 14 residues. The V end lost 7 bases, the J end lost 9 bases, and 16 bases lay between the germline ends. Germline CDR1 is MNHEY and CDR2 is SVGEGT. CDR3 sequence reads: CASTSRGGISPLHF. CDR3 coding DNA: TGTGCCAGCACGTCCCGCGGGGGCATTTCACCCCTCCACTTT.

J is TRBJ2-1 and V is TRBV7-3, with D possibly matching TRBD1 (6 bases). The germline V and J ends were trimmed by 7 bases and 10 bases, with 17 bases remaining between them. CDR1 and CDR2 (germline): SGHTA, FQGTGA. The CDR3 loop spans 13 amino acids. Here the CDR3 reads CASKTGSTGEQFF. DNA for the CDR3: TGTGCCAGCAAAACCGGGTCTACAGGGGAGCAGTTCTTC.

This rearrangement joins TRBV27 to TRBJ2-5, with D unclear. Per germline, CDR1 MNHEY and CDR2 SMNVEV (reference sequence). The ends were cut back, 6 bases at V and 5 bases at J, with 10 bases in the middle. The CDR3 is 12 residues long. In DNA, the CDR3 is TGTGCCAGCAGGCAGAGCGTGGAGACCCAGTACTTC. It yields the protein CASRQSVETQYF.

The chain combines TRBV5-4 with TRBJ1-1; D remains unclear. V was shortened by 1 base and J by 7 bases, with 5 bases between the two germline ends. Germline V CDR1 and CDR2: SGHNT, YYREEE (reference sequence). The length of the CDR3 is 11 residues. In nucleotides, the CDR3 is TGTGCCAGCAGCTTGAAGGATGAAGCTTTCTTT. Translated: CASSLKDEAFF.

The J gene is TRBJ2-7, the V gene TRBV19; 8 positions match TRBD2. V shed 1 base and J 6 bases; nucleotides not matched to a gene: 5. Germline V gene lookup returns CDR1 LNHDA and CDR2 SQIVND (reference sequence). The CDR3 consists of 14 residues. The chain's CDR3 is CASSIAGLAGEQYF. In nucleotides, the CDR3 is TGTGCCAGTAGTATAGCCGGACTAGCAGGCGAGCAGTACTTC. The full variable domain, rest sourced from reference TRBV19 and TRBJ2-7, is DGGITQSPKYLFRKEGQNVTLSCEQNLNHDAMYWYRQDPGQGLRLIYYSQIVNDFQKGDIAEGYSVSREKKESFPLTVTSAQKNPTAFYLCASSIAGLAGEQYFGPGTRLTVT.

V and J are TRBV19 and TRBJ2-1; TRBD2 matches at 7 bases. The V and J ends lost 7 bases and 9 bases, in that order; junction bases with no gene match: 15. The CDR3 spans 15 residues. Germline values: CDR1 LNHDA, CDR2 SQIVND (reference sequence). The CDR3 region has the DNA TGTGCCAGTACCCACCGAGCTAGCGGCCCTACTGAGCAGTTCTTC. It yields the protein CASTHRASGPTEQFF.

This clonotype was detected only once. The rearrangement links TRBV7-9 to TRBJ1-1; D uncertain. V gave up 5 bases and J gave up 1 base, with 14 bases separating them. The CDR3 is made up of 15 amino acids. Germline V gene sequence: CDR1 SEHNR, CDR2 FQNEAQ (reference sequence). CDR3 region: CASSQDPKANTEAFF. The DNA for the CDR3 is TGTGCCAGCAGCCAGGACCCTAAGGCGAACACTGAAGCTTTCTTT. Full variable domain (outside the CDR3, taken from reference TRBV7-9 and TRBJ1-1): DTGVSQNPRHKITKRGQNVTFRCDPISEHNRLYWYRQTLGQGPEFLTYFQNEAQLEKSRLLSDRFSAERPKGSFSTLEIQRTEQGDSAMYLCASSQDPKANTEAFFGQGTRLTVV.

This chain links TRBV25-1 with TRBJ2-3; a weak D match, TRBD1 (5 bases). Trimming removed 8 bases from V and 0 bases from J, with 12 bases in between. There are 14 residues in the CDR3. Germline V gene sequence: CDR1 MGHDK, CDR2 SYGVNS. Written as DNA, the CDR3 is TGTGCCAGCGATTCAGGGTCTAGCACAGATACGCAGTATTTT. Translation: CASDSGSSTDTQYF.

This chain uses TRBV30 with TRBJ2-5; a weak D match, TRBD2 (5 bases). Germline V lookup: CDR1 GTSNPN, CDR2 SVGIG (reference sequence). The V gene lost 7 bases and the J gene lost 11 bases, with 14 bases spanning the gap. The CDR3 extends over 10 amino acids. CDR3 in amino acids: CALDRGGQYF. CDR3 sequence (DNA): TGTGCCTTGGATCGGGGTGGTCAGTACTTC.

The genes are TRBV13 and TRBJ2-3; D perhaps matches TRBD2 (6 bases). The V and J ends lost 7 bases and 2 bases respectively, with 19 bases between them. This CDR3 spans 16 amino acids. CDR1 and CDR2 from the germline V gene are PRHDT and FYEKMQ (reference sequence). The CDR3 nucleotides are TGTGCCAGCAACCCGGGGGTCCAAGTGGACACAGATACGCAGTATTTT. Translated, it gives CASNPGVQVDTDTQYF.

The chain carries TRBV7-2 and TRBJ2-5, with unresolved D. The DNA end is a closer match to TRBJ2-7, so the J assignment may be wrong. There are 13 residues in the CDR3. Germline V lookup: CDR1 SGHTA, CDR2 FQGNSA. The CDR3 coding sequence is TGTGCCAGCAGCCTCACCGGTTTCAACGAGCAGTACTTC. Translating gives CASSLTGFNEQYF.

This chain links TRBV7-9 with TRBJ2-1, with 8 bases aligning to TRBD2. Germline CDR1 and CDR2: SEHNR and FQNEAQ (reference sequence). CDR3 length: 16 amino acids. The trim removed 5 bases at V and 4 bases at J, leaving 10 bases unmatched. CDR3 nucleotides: TGTGCCAGCAGCCATGAGGCTAGCGGGTCTTACAATGAGCAGTTCTTC. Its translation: CASSHEASGSYNEQFF.

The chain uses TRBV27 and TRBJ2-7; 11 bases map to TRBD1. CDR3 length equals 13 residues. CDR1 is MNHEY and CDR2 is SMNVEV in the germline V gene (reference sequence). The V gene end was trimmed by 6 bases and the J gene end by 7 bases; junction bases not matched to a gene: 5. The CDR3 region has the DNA TGTGCCAGCAGCTTAGGGACAGGGGGAGAGCAGTACGTC. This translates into CASSLGTGGEQYV.

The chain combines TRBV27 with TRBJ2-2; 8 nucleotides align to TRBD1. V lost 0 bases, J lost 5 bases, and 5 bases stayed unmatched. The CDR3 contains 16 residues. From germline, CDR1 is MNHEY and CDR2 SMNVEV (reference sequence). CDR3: CASSLSIRQGTGELFF. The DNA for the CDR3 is TGTGCCAGCAGTTTATCAATTCGACAGGGGACCGGGGAGCTGTTTTTT.

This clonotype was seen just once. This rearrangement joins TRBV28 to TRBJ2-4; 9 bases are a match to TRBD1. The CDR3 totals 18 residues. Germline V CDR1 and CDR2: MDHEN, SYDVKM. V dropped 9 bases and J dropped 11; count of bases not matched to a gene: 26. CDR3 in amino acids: CARKILGRDRDPWGVQYF. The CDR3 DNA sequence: TGTGCCAGGAAGATTTTGGGCCGGGACAGGGACCCATGGGGCGTTCAGTACTTC.

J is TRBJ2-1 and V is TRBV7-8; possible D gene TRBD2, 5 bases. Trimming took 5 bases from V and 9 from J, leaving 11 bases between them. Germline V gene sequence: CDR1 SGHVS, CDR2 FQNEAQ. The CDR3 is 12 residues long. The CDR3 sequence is CASSPTGSEQFF. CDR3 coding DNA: TGTGCCAGCAGCCCGACGGGAAGTGAGCAGTTCTTC. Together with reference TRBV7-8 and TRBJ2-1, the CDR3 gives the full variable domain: GAGVSQSPRYKVAKRGQDVALRCDPISGHVSLFWYQQALGQGPEFLTYFQNEAQLDKSGLPSDRFFAERPEGSVSTLKIQRTQQEDSAVYLCASSPTGSEQFFGPGTRLTVL.

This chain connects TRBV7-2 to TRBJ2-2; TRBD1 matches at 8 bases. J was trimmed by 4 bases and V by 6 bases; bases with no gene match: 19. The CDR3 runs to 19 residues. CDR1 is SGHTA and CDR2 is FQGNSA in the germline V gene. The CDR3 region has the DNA TGTGCCAGCAGTCCGACCACCGGACAGGGCGTGGGGAGCACCGGGGAGCTGTTTTTT. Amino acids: CASSPTTGQGVGSTGELFF.

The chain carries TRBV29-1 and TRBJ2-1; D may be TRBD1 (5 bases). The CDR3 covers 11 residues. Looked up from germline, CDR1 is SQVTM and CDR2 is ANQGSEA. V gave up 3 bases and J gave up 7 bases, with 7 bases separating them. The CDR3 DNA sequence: TGCAGCGTTGATCACAGGAATGAGCAGTTCTTC. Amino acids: CSVDHRNEQFF.

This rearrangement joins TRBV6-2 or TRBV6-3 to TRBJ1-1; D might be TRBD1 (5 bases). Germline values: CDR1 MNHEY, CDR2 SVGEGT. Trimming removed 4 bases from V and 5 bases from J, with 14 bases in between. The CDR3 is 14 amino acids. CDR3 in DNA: TGTGCCAGCAGTTCAGGGACTGCAAAAACTGAAGCTTTCTTT. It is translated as CASSSGTAKTEAFF.

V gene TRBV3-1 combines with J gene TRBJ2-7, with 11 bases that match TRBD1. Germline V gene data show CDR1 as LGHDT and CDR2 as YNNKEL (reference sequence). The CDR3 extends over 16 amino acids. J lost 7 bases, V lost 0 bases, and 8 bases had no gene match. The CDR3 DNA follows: TGTGCCAGCAGCCAAGACTCGGGACAGGGGGTATTAGAGCAGTACTTC. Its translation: CASSQDSGQGVLEQYF.

CDR3 region: CASSITLGTEAFF. CDR3 DNA: TGTGCCAGCAGTATCACCTTAGGCACTGAAGCTTTCTTT. The V and J genes are TRBV6-2 or TRBV6-3 and TRBJ1-1; no firm D call. Germline assignment: CDR1 MNHEY and CDR2 SVGEGT. This CDR3 is 13 amino acids long. Trimming removed 5 bases from V and 4 bases from J, with 11 bases in between.

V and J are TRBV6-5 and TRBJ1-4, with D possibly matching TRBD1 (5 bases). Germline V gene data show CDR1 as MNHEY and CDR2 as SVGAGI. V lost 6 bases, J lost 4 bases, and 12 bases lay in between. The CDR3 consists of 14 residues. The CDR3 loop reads CASSSQGLNEKLFF. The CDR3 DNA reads TGTGCCAGCAGCTCCCAGGGCCTTAATGAAAAACTGTTTTTT.